The 14 T cell receptor beta chains below all came from one sample that was sequenced in a study of cytomegalovirus exposure and HLA in healthy donors. The PCR employed 60 Vbeta primers together with 13 Jbeta primers. Sequencing was performed with immunoSEQ multiplex PCR; in TCRdb, only in-frame clones are kept and a portion is missing. Of 90,000 to 120,000 clones in the sample, about 74% are singletons; the top ten hold 14%. Sequencing used PBMCs. The receptors shown here come from a woman aged 40 to 50 in good health and CMV-seropositive.

In its sample, this clone was seen a few times. The chain links TRBV5-1 to TRBJ1-4; TRBD1 agrees at 12 bases. V lost 3 bases to trimming and J lost 2 bases; unmatched junction nucleotides: 17. The CDR3 contains 21 residues. Germline V gives CDR1 SGHRS, CDR2 YFSETQ. The CDR3 protein is CASSSNPGYGTGGITNEKLFF. The CDR3 nucleotides read TGCGCCAGCAGCTCGAACCCGGGGTATGGGACAGGGGGCATCACTAATGAAAAACTGTTTTTT.

This clone was observed once. The chain couples TRBV30 to TRBJ2-6; 10 bases agree with TRBD1. Germline-derived CDR1 and CDR2 are GTSNPN and SVGIG (reference sequence). The J segment lost 0 bases and the V segment lost 4 bases, leaving 9 bases of the junction unmatched. The CDR3 has 18 residues. The CDR3 DNA reads TGTGCCTGGAACGAACCCGGACAGGGGGTCTCTGGGGCCAACGTCCTGACTTTC. It yields the protein CAWNEPGQGVSGANVLTF. The variable domain in full, completed from reference TRBV30 and TRBJ2-6, reads SQTIHQWPATLVQPVGSPLSLECTVEGTSNPNLYWYRQAAGRGLQLLFYSVGIGQISSEVPQNLSASRPQDRQFILSSKKLLLSDSGFYLCAWNEPGQGVSGANVLTFGAGSRLTVL.

This chain joins TRBV2 and TRBJ2-3; TRBD1 agrees at 8 bases. CDR3 size: 14 residues. After removal of 5 bases from V and 5 bases from J, the junction contained 6 bases not matched to a gene. Germline V CDR1 and CDR2: SNHLY, FYNNEI. The CDR3 loop reads CASSSGGAGDTQYF. The CDR3 nucleotides read TGTGCCAGCAGTTCAGGGGGCGCGGGAGATACGCAGTATTTT.

DNA of the CDR3: TGTGCCAGCAGCTTGGGAGGGGGAATAAACAATGAGCAGTTCTTC. It codes for CASSLGGGINNEQFF. The chain joins TRBV11-2 to TRBJ2-1; D may be TRBD2 (7 bases). Germline values: CDR1 SGHAT, CDR2 FQNNGV. V dropped 3 bases and J dropped 5 bases, with 14 bases sitting between them. This CDR3 spans 15 amino acids.

This sequence joins TRBV11-3 and TRBJ2-7; TRBD2 agrees at 8 bases. CDR1 and CDR2 (germline): SGHNT, YENEEA. Trimming cost V 5 bases and J 2 bases; bases outside gene matches: 5. The CDR3 runs 14 residues. The chain's CDR3 is CASSLREGAYEQYF. The CDR3 DNA reads as TGTGCCAGCAGCCTTCGGGAGGGTGCCTACGAGCAGTACTTC.

The CDR3 spells CASSYGPGSNQPQHF. The DNA of the CDR3 is TGTGCCAGCAGTTACGGTCCCGGTAGCAATCAGCCCCAGCATTTT. The V and J genes are TRBV6-5 and TRBJ1-5, with D unresolved. Germline loops: CDR1 MNHEY, CDR2 SVGAGI. CDR3 length: 15 residues. Trimming stripped 2 bases from V and 0 bases from J, with 8 bases between.

The gene calls are TRBV4-2 and TRBJ1-1; D is ambiguous. There are 15 residues in the CDR3. The germline V gene has CDR1 LGHNA and CDR2 YNFKEQ. V was cut by 0 bases and J by 4 bases, with 12 bases left in between. In DNA, the CDR3 is TGTGCCAGCAGCCAAGAAAACACCCCGGGCACTGAAGCTTTCTTT. It is translated as CASSQENTPGTEAFF.

V is TRBV5-1 and J is TRBJ1-3; D remains ambiguous. The germline CDR1 and CDR2 sequences are SGHRS and YFSETQ. The CDR3 covers 15 residues. V was cut by 1 base and J by 0 bases, with 8 bases left in between. CDR3 coding DNA: TGCGCCAGCAGCTTGAAGGCGGACTCTGGAAACACCATATATTTT. This encodes CASSLKADSGNTIYF.

The chain has TRBV20-1 and TRBJ2-7; no reliable D call. The CDR3 contains 11 residues. Between the trimmed V and J ends, which lost 5 bases and 2 bases, there was a span of 7 bases. Per the germline V gene, CDR1 is DFQATT and CDR2 is SNEGSKA (reference sequence). CDR3 nucleotide sequence: TGCAGTGCTCGGAGCGCCTACGAGCAGTACTTC. Protein: CSARSAYEQYF.

The chain joins TRBV4-1 to TRBJ1-4; D unclear. The CDR3 spans 10 residues. V gave up 8 bases and J gave up 7 bases, with 5 bases separating them. Germline-derived CDR1 and CDR2 are MGHRA and YSYEKL. CDR3 residues: CASRGEKLFF. As DNA, the CDR3 is TGCGCCAGCCGGGGTGAAAAACTGTTTTTT.

Points on this clone: At one boundary the junction diverges from the germline segment, which might be a read error. The chain has TRBV7-9 and TRBJ1-6, with a possible D match to TRBD1 (5 bases). Germline CDR1 SEHNR, CDR2 FQNEAQ (reference sequence). This CDR3 comprises 12 residues. The CDR3 DNA is TGTTCCAGCGGACAAAATAATTCACCCCTCCACTTT. This encodes CSSGQNNSPLHF.

J is TRBJ2-7 and V is TRBV29-1; no firm D call. CDR3 length: 16 amino acids. The V gene lost 2 bases and the J gene lost 3 bases, with 20 bases spanning the gap. Germline V gene data show CDR1 as SQVTM and CDR2 as ANQGSEA. CDR3 sequence (DNA): TGCAGCGTTGAACATCAAAGGAGACGCCTAGGCTACGAGCAGTACTTC. Its protein product is CSVEHQRRRLGYEQYF.

The chain recombines TRBV28 with TRBJ1-5; 7 nucleotides match TRBD1. Germline V gene data show CDR1 as MDHEN and CDR2 as SYDVKM. CDR3 length equals 14 residues. Trimming cost V 6 bases and J 0 bases; bases outside gene matches: 2. In DNA form, the CDR3 reads TGTGCCAGCAGCCAGGGGGGTAGCAATCAGCCCCAGCATTTT. This encodes CASSQGGSNQPQHF.

V usage is TRBV29-1 and J usage is TRBJ1-6, with TRBD1 identical over 8 bases. The J segment lost 7 bases and the V segment lost 6 bases, leaving 5 bases of the junction unmatched. CDR1 SQVTM and CDR2 ANQGSEA come from the germline V gene. The CDR3 sequence is 13 residues long. The CDR3 region is CSVADRANSPLHF. For the CDR3, the DNA is TGCAGCGTAGCGGACAGGGCGAATTCACCCCTCCACTTT. Variable domain in full (rest from reference TRBV29-1 and TRBJ1-6): SAVISQKPSRDICQRGTSLTIQCQVDSQVTMMFWYRQQPGQSLTLIATANQGSEATYESGFVIDKFPISRPNLTFSTLTVSNMSPEDSSIYLCSVADRANSPLHFGNGTRLTVT.